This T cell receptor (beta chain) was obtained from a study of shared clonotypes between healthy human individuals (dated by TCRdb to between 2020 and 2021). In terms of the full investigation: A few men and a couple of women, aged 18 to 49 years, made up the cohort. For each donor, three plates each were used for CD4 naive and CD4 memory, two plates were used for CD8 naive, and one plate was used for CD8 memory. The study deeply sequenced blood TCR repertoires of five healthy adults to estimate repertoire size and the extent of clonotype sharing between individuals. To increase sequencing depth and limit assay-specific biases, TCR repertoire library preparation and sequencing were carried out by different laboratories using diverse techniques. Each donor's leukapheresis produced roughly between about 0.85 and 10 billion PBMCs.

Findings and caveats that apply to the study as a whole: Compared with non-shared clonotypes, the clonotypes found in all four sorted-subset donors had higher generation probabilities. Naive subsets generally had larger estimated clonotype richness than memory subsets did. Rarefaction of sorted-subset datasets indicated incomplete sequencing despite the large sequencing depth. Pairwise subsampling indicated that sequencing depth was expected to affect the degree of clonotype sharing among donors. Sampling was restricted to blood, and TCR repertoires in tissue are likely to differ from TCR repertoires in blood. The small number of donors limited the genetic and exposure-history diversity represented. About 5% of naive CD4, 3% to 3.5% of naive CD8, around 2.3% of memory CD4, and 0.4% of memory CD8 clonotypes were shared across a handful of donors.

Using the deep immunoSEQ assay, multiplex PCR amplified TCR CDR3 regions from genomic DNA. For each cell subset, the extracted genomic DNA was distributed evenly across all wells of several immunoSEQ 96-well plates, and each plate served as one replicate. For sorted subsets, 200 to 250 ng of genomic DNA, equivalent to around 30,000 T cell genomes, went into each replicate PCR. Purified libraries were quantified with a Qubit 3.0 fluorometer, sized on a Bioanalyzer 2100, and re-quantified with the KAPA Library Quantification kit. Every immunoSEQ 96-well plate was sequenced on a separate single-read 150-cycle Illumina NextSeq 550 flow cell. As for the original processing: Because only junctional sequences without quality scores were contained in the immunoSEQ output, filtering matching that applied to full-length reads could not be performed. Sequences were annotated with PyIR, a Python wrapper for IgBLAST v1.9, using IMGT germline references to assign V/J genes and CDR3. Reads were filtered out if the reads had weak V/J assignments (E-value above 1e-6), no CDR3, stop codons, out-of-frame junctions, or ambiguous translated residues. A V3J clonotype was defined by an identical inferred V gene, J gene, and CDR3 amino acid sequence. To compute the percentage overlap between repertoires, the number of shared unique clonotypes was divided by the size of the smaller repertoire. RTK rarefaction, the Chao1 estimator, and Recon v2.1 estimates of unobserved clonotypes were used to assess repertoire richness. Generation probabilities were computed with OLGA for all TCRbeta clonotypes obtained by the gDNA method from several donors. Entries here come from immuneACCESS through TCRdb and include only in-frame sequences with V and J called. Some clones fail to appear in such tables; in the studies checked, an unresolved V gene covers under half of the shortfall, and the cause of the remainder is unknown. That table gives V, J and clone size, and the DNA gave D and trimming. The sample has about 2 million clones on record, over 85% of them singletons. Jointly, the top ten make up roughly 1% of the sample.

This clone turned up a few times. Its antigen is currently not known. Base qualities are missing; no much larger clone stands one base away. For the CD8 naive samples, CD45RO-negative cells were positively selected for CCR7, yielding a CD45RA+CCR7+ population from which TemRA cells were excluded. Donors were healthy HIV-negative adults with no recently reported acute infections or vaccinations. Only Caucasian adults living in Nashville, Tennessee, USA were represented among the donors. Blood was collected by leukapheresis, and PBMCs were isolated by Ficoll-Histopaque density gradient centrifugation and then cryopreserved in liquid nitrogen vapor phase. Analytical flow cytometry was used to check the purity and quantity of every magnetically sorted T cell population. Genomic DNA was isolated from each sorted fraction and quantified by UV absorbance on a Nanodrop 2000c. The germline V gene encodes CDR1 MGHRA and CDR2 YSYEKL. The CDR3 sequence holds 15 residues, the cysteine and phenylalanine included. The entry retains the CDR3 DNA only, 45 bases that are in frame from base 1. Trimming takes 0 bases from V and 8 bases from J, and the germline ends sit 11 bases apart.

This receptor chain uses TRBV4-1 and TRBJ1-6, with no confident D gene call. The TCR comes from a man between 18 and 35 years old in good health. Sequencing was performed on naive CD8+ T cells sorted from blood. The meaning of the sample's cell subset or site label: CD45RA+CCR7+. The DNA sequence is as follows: TGCGCCAGCAGCCAAGAAAGTTCGGGTTATTCACCCCTCCACTTT. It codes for CASSQESSGYSPLHF.